This paragraph covers one T cell receptor beta chain sequence. The sample belongs to a study of OX40 agonist ivuxolimab in advanced cancers. Germline-derived CDR1 and CDR2 are MNHEY and SVGAGI. CDR3 length: 14 amino acids. Trimming removed 0 bases from V and 9 bases from J, with 12 bases in between. Measured with immunoSEQ multiplex PCR; TCRdb has only the in-frame clones, and not every one. Among some 80,000 clones, nearly 90% were seen once, and the ten largest hold 0.65% to 0.9%. This sequence originates from an adult with an advanced solid tumor such as melanoma, head and neck, liver or kidney cancer. This specimen consisted of CD4+ or CD8+ T cells sorted from blood, obtained in a trial of the OX40 agonist ivuxolimab. V usage is TRBV6-5 and J usage is TRBJ2-1, with D uncertain. The CDR3 region has the DNA TGTGCCAGCAGTTACTCCCCCTCGAGGAGTGAGCAGTTCTTC. The encoded protein is CASSYSPSRSEQFF.